This entry features one T cell receptor (beta chain) sequence. In the authors' methods: Amplified reference gene primers provided the basis for estimating nucleated cell counts. Repertoires were generated with immunoSEQ multiplex PCR, while TCRdb's copy carries only in-frame clones and drops some. V and J calls and clone size are those listed in that table; D and trimming were worked out from the DNA. In the table there are approximately 21,000 clones, around 86% of which are singletons. This entry is derived from a study of blood T cell repertoires in COVID-19. About the research overall: Both acute and convalescent COVID-19 samples were obtained from the United States, Italy and Spain. T cells, B-cell-depleted T cells, or PBMCs supplied cDNA or gDNA.

The CDR3 is 18 amino acids. V gave up 0 bases and J gave up 0 bases, with 15 bases separating them. Germline CDR1 LNHDA, CDR2 SQIVND (reference sequence). Sequencing was done on a sample of peripheral blood. The chain is built from TRBV19 and TRBJ1-3, with D possibly TRBD1 on 5 matching bases. This sequence was found in a woman of 80 years or more with active or convalescent COVID-19. This chain's CDR3 is CASSIDQWTSLSGNTIYF. CDR3 coding DNA: TGTGCCAGTAGTATAGATCAGTGGACAAGCCTCTCTGGAAACACCATATATTTT.